This T cell receptor beta chain is from a study of blood T cells in healthy people across ages. A second about 7 to 12 cycle PCR used barcoded and J-beta primers. Each CDR3 protein gets one entry after TCRdb re-called the 5' RACE reads with MiXCR. The sample holds 1,500,000 or so distinct CDR3 sequences, approximately 59% seen once. Germline-derived CDR1 and CDR2 are SGHVS and FNYEAQ. There are 13 residues in the CDR3. Trimming stripped 5 bases from V and 7 bases from J, with 15 bases between. The receptor comes from a man in his late teens or twenties in good health. This sequence joins TRBV7-6 and TRBJ2-7; D gene unclear. Material for sequencing was blood. The CDR3 coding sequence is TGTGCCAGCAGCGTTTGGGGATCAAGAGAGCAGTACTTC. Its translation is CASSVWGSREQYF.